These 5 T cell receptor beta chains came from one sample sequenced in a study of glioma-infiltrating T cells. Amplification of TCR alpha and beta CDR3 regions from RNA used iRepertoire nested multiplex PCR. Each CDR3 protein is one row after TCRdb ran MiXCR on the multiplex PCR reads. The sample has some 130,000 distinct CDR3 sequences, about 25% seen once. Sequencing used glioma tissue, nonneoplastic brain tissue, or PBMCs (not recorded which). All receptors come from a human donor with low-grade glioma or glioblastoma, undergoing nonglioma brain surgery, or in good health (not recorded which).

This clonotype showed up many times. V gene TRBV7-6 combines with J gene TRBJ2-3; D remains ambiguous. The germline gives CDR1 SGHVS, CDR2 FNYEAQ. This CDR3 contains 13 residues. The ends were cut back, 5 bases at V and 0 bases at J, with 6 bases in the middle. DNA of the CDR3: TGTGCCAGCAGCGCACAGAGCACAGATACGCAGTATTTT. Its translation is CASSAQSTDTQYF.

As for this clonotype: It may be a read error: a sequence one base away is much more abundant. The CDR3 nucleotides read TGTACCAGCAGCTTAGTAGGGGGAGACAATGAGCAGTTCTTC. This sequence encodes CTSSLVGGDNEQFF. This chain joins TRBV7-2 and TRBJ2-1, with a possible D match to TRBD1 (6 bases). Trimming cost V 1 base and J 5 bases, with 9 bases left between them. CDR1 SGHTA and CDR2 FQGNSA come from the germline V gene. CDR3 length: 14 residues.

The sample holds many counts of this clonotype. The chain joins TRBV20-1 to TRBJ1-5; 8 positions match TRBD1. This CDR3 has 13 residues. The ends lost 6 bases at V and 3 bases at J; junction bases unmatched: 4. CDR1 and CDR2 from the germline V gene are DFQATT and SNEGSKA (reference sequence). CDR3 coding DNA: TGCAGTGCGGGGACAGGTTTCAATCAGCCCCAGCATTTT. This encodes CSAGTGFNQPQHF.

This clonotype has a handful of counts. CDR3 in amino acids: CASSESPGSTDTQYF. Here the CDR3 DNA reads TGTGCCAGCAGTGAATCTCCGGGGAGCACAGATACGCAGTATTTT. This chain links TRBV2 with TRBJ2-3; possibly TRBD2 for D (5 bases). The V end was cut by 2 bases, the J end by 0 bases, with 9 bases between. Germline CDR1 reads SNHLY; CDR2 reads FYNNEI. The CDR3 loop spans 15 amino acids.

This clonotype was observed a few times. The chain joins TRBV7-9 to TRBJ1-6; 10 bases are shared with TRBD1. The CDR3 runs 18 residues. The V gene end was trimmed by 5 bases and the J gene end by 5 bases; junction bases not matched to a gene: 12. CDR1 and CDR2 from the germline V gene are SEHNR and FQNEAQ (reference sequence). The chain's CDR3 is CASSRDRGHFYHNSPLHF. Here the CDR3 DNA reads TGTGCCAGCAGCAGAGACAGGGGGCACTTCTACCATAATTCACCCCTCCACTTT.